Following are 32 T cell receptor beta chains from one sample sequenced in a study of blood T cell repertoires in COVID-19. Here immunoSEQ multiplex PCR was the method, and the copy in TCRdb shows in-frame clones only, minus some. The sample records 350,000 to 450,000 clones, approximately 88% being singletons. The sequenced sample was peripheral blood. The receptors here all came from a man between 40 and 49 years old with acute or convalescent COVID-19.

J is TRBJ2-1 and V is TRBV7-9, with D maybe TRBD2 (7 bases). This CDR3 comprises 14 residues. CDR1 and CDR2 from the germline V gene are SEHNR and FQNEAQ (reference sequence). V lost 5 bases, J lost 8 bases, and 16 bases lay in between. CDR3 loop: CASSPPGGADEQFF. CDR3 nucleotide sequence: TGTGCCAGCAGCCCACCTGGGGGGGCAGATGAGCAGTTCTTC.

The CDR3 loop reads CASSRRGSYNEQFF. CDR3 sequence (DNA): TGTGCCAGCAGCCGCCGGGGCTCCTACAATGAGCAGTTCTTC. The chain uses TRBV21-1 and TRBJ2-1; the D call TRBD2 from the table was never checked on the DNA. TRBV21-1 is a documented pseudogene. The CDR3 runs 14 residues.

The rearrangement uses TRBV10-2 and TRBJ2-4, with D possibly matching TRBD1 (5 bases). The V gene's germline CDR1 is WSHSY and CDR2 SAAADI. This CDR3 contains 13 residues. Trimming took 2 bases from V and 8 from J, leaving 10 bases between them. The CDR3, as DNA: TGCGCCAGCAGTGAGCATGGGGCTGACATTCAGTACTTC. It codes for CASSEHGADIQYF.

CDR3 sequence: CASSSSATGVWAGELFF. DNA for the CDR3: TGTGCCAGCAGCTCCAGCGCGACAGGGGTTTGGGCCGGGGAGCTGTTTTTT. The genes are TRBV5-5 and TRBJ2-2; 8 bases align to TRBD1. V shed 3 bases, J shed 6 bases, and the junction held 13 bases outside the gene matches. The germline V gene encodes CDR1 SGHKS and CDR2 YYEKEE (reference sequence). This CDR3 spans 17 amino acids.

The J gene is TRBJ2-1, the V gene TRBV2; D gene ambiguous. The V gene lost 2 bases and the J gene lost 9 bases, with 11 bases spanning the gap. There are 13 residues in the CDR3. Germline lookup yields CDR1 SNHLY and CDR2 FYNNEI. In nucleotides, the CDR3 is TGTGCCAGCAGTGAACCAGGCCCAACTGAGCAGTTCTTC. The encoded protein is CASSEPGPTEQFF. The complete variable domain, with remaining parts taken from reference TRBV2 and TRBJ2-1, reads EPEVTQTPSHQVTQMGQEVILRCVPISNHLYFYWYRQILGQKVEFLVSFYNNEISEKSEIFDDQFSVERPDGSNFTLKIRSTKLEDSAMYFCASSEPGPTEQFFGPGTRLTVL.

The J gene is TRBJ1-2, the V gene TRBV4-1; perhaps TRBD1 as D (6 bases). CDR1 and CDR2 (germline): MGHRA, YSYEKL. Between the trimmed V and J ends, which lost 2 bases and 5 bases, there was a span of 21 bases. The CDR3 extends over 17 amino acids. In DNA, the CDR3 is TGCGCCAGCAGCCAATCCACGGGACACAGAACTATATATGGCTACACCTTC. It yields the protein CASSQSTGHRTIYGYTF.

This clone was seen once. V and J are TRBV21-1 and TRBJ1-5. TRBV21-1 is shown as a pseudogene. This CDR3 comprises 11 residues. This CDR3 is CASIECQPQHF. The DNA for the CDR3 is TGTGCTAGCATAGAATGTCAGCCCCAGCATTTT.

V usage is TRBV7-3 and J usage is TRBJ2-7; tentative D call: TRBD1 (5 bases). Trimming cost V 5 bases and J 7 bases, with 15 bases left between them. Germline V gene sequence: CDR1 SGHTA, CDR2 FQGTGA. CDR3 length: 13 amino acids. The CDR3 loop is CASSLQPGLEQYF. In DNA, the CDR3 is TGTGCCAGCAGCCTACAGCCAGGGCTTGAGCAGTACTTC.

The V gene is TRBV28, the J gene TRBJ2-2; D is possibly TRBD2 (6 bases). Deletions cut 10 bases from V and 3 bases from J, with 18 bases between. Germline lookup yields CDR1 MDHEN and CDR2 SYDVKM. The CDR3 covers 15 residues. CDR3 sequence: CATKGGVRDTGELFF. CDR3 nucleotides: TGTGCCACCAAAGGCGGGGTGCGGGACACCGGGGAGCTGTTTTTT.

This clone was detected once. This chain joins TRBV5-1 and TRBJ2-3, with D possibly being TRBD1 (6 bases). This CDR3 has 16 residues. Deletions cut 0 bases from V and 0 bases from J, with 11 bases between. Germline V gene sequence: CDR1 SGHRS, CDR2 YFSETQ. The CDR3 bases are TGCGCCAGCAGCTTGGAGGGGACACTTAGCACAGATACGCAGTATTTT. Translated, it gives CASSLEGTLSTDTQYF.

V and J are TRBV6-1 and TRBJ1-6; D uncertain. The CDR3 sequence is 12 residues long. The V end lost 2 bases, the J end lost 10 bases, and 6 bases lay between the germline ends. Germline values: CDR1 MNHNS, CDR2 SASEGT. The CDR3 coding sequence is TGTGCCAGCAGTGAACGGAGATCACCCCTCCACTTT. It codes for CASSERRSPLHF.

This chain uses TRBV27 with TRBJ2-1; TRBD2 aligns across 14 bases. The CDR3 covers 17 residues. The germline V gene has CDR1 MNHEY and CDR2 SMNVEV (reference sequence). J gave up 10 bases and V 2 bases, and 10 bases lay outside the gene matches. The CDR3 region is CASSLAGLAGGPKEQFF. The CDR3 bases are TGTGCCAGCAGTTTAGCCGGACTAGCGGGGGGCCCAAAGGAGCAGTTCTTC.

The V and J genes are TRBV25-1 and TRBJ1-5; possible D gene TRBD1, 5 bases. In germline, CDR1 is MGHDK, CDR2 SYGVNS. V lost 2 bases and J 3 bases, leaving 11 bases between the germline ends. The length of the CDR3 is 15 residues. DNA for the CDR3: TGTGCCAGCAGTGAAGGATCAGGGATCAATCAGCCCCAGCATTTT. It encodes CASSEGSGINQPQHF.

The chain has TRBV19 and TRBJ1-2, with 9 positions matching TRBD1. The CDR3 has 15 residues. V was pared by 3 bases and J by 1 base, with 3 bases of the junction left unmatched. Germline-derived CDR1 and CDR2 are LNHDA and SQIVND (reference sequence). DNA of the CDR3: TGTGCCAGTAGTATCCGGACAGGGGTTAACTATGGCTACACCTTC. Translation: CASSIRTGVNYGYTF.

This rearrangement joins TRBV7-9 to TRBJ2-3; 10 bases map to TRBD2. The germline V gene has CDR1 SEHNR and CDR2 FQNEAQ (reference sequence). The CDR3 covers 15 residues. The V and J ends lost 2 bases and 5 bases, in that order; junction bases with no gene match: 4. The CDR3 nucleotides read TGTGCCAGCAGCTTACTAGCGGGAGTTTTAGATACGCAGTATTTT. It specifies CASSLLAGVLDTQYF.

The chain carries TRBV28 and TRBJ1-1, with D perhaps matching TRBD1 (5 bases). The ends were cut back, 6 bases at V and 5 bases at J, with 13 bases in the middle. The CDR3 consists of 13 residues. Per germline, CDR1 MDHEN and CDR2 SYDVKM. CDR3: CASSPPGVTEAFF. CDR3 DNA sequence: TGTGCCAGCAGCCCCCCGGGGGTGACTGAAGCTTTCTTT.

This chain uses TRBV2 with TRBJ2-7; possibly TRBD1 for D (6 bases). The CDR3 is 12 residues long. Germline assignment: CDR1 SNHLY and CDR2 FYNNEI. Trimming took off 2 bases at V and 6 bases at J, with 8 bases between the two ends. CDR3 nucleotides: TGTGCCAGCAGTGAATACAGGGCCGAGCAGTACTTC. It encodes CASSEYRAEQYF.

The chain is built from TRBV30 and TRBJ1-2; 10 nucleotides line up with TRBD1. V lost 1 base to trimming and J lost 2 bases; unmatched junction nucleotides: 10. CDR3 length: 17 residues. CDR1 is GTSNPN, CDR2 SVGIG, per germline (reference sequence). The CDR3 DNA is TGTGCCTGGAGTGGGGACAGGGGACGAAGGGACAACTATGGCTACACCTTC. It is translated as CAWSGDRGRRDNYGYTF.

The gene calls are TRBV18 and TRBJ1-3, with D perhaps TRBD1 (5 bases). Germline loops: CDR1 KGHSH, CDR2 LQKENI. V dropped 2 bases and J dropped 0 bases, with 17 bases sitting between them. The CDR3 length is 18 residues. The chain's CDR3 is CASSPTLPFRGSGNTIYF. For the CDR3, the DNA is TGTGCCAGCTCACCAACCCTTCCTTTTAGGGGCTCTGGAAACACCATATATTTT.

The CDR3 loop is CASSGRAGNEQFF. DNA of the CDR3: TGTGCCAGCAGCGGGAGGGCGGGGAATGAGCAGTTCTTC. The genes are TRBV25-1 and TRBJ2-1; 8 bases align to TRBD2. Germline assignment: CDR1 MGHDK and CDR2 SYGVNS. V was pared by 6 bases and J by 7 bases, with 5 bases of the junction left unmatched. The CDR3 is 13 amino acids.

The chain couples TRBV5-1 to TRBJ1-4; D is possibly TRBD1 (5 bases). The CDR3 has 14 amino acids. Germline CDR1 and CDR2: SGHRS and YFSETQ. V gave up 4 bases and J gave up 7 bases, with 14 bases separating them. The CDR3 sequence is CASSANRNGEKLFF. CDR3 coding DNA: TGCGCCAGCAGCGCAAACAGGAACGGTGAAAAACTGTTTTTT.

This clone has a single count. This sequence joins TRBV5-6 and TRBJ2-3, with TRBD2 matching over 12 bases. Germline V gene data show CDR1 as SGHDT and CDR2 as YYEEEE. The length of the CDR3 is 17 residues. J lost 5 bases, V lost 4 bases, and 11 bases had no gene match. The CDR3: CASSGILAGGGKDTQYF. CDR3 DNA: TGTGCCAGCAGCGGAATACTAGCGGGGGGCGGGAAAGATACGCAGTATTTT.

V is TRBV2 and J is TRBJ1-2; no clear D gene. The germline gives CDR1 SNHLY, CDR2 FYNNEI. CDR3 length equals 13 residues. Trimming pared 1 base from V and 0 bases from J, leaving 3 bases between. In nucleotides, the CDR3 is TGTGCCAGCAGTGAAGTAGCTAACTATGGCTACACCTTC. It translates to CASSEVANYGYTF.

This chain links TRBV18 with TRBJ2-7; TRBD2 agrees at 8 bases. Germline loops: CDR1 KGHSH, CDR2 LQKENI. J gave up 6 bases and V 3 bases, and 7 bases lay outside the gene matches. The CDR3 contains 14 residues. The CDR3 here is CASSPREGPREQYF. DNA for the CDR3: TGTGCCAGCTCACCCCGGGAGGGACCCCGCGAGCAGTACTTC.

The CDR3 spells CASSVPIAGPPNTGELFF. The CDR3 DNA reads TGTGCCAGCAGCGTCCCGATAGCGGGGCCCCCGAACACCGGGGAGCTGTTTTTT. This sequence joins TRBV9 and TRBJ2-2; 8 positions agree with TRBD2. In germline, CDR1 is SGDLS, CDR2 YYNGEE. With V trimmed by 2 bases and J by 0 bases, 9 bases remained unmatched. This CDR3 region has 18 residues.

This clone has only a few counts. V gene TRBV6-5 combines with J gene TRBJ1-2; the match to TRBD1 covers 8 bases. CDR1 MNHEY and CDR2 SVGAGI come from the germline V gene. V was pared by 7 bases and J by 4 bases, with 8 bases of the junction left unmatched. CDR3 size: 14 residues. Here the CDR3 DNA reads TGTGCCAGCAAGGAAAACAGGGGGTCCTATGGCTACACCTTC. It codes for CASKENRGSYGYTF.

The chain links TRBV14 to TRBJ1-6, with unresolved D. V lost 4 bases to trimming and J lost 0 bases, with 13 bases between them. CDR3 length equals 17 residues. Germline V gene lookup returns CDR1 SGHDN and CDR2 FVKESK. Here the CDR3 reads CASSLTAGSSYNSPLHF. Written as DNA, the CDR3 is TGTGCCAGCAGCCTTACAGCTGGCAGCTCCTATAATTCACCCCTCCACTTT. The variable domain in full, completed from reference TRBV14 and TRBJ1-6, reads EAGVTQFPSHSVIEKGQTVTLRCDPISGHDNLYWYRRVMGKEIKFLLHFVKESKQDESGMPNNRFLAERTGGTYSTLKVQPAELEDSGVYFCASSLTAGSSYNSPLHFGNGTRLTVT.

In regard to this clone: At the DNA level, this CDR3 is encoded by other sequences in the same sample as well. V and J are TRBV18 and TRBJ2-7; 9 nucleotides agree with TRBD1. The CDR3 is 14 amino acids. Germline loops: CDR1 KGHSH, CDR2 LQKENI. The trim removed 3 bases at V and 3 bases at J, leaving 3 bases unmatched. The CDR3 spells CASSPPGQGYEQYF. The CDR3 DNA reads TGTGCCAGCTCACCGCCGGGACAGGGCTACGAGCAGTACTTC.

This chain connects TRBV27 to TRBJ2-5, with D uncertain. With 2 bases removed from V and 3 bases from J, the gap between germline ends came to 4 bases. Looked up from germline, CDR1 is MNHEY and CDR2 is SMNVEV (reference sequence). This CDR3 spans 12 amino acids. CDR3 in amino acids: CASSLTEETQYF. The DNA for the CDR3 is TGTGCCAGCAGTTTAACGGAAGAGACCCAGTACTTC.

This chain links TRBV7-9 with TRBJ1-5, with 10 positions matching TRBD1. The CDR3 is 16 amino acids. The trim removed 5 bases at V and 5 bases at J, leaving 9 bases unmatched. Germline values: CDR1 SEHNR, CDR2 FQNEAQ (reference sequence). CDR3 DNA sequence: TGTGCCAGCAGCCGTACAGGGACAGGGGCCGATCAGCCCCAGCATTTT. Amino acids: CASSRTGTGADQPQHF.

A single count supports this clone. The chain has TRBV19 and TRBJ2-7, with 9 bases matching TRBD1. The CDR3 covers 15 residues. CDR1 is LNHDA and CDR2 is SQIVND in the germline V gene (reference sequence). Trimming cost V 4 bases and J 3 bases; bases outside gene matches: 7. The CDR3 sequence is CASSTGTGNIYEQYF. CDR3 sequence (DNA): TGTGCCAGTAGTACCGGGACAGGGAATATCTACGAGCAGTACTTC. Drawing the rest from reference TRBV19 and TRBJ2-7, the complete variable domain is DGGITQSPKYLFRKEGQNVTLSCEQNLNHDAMYWYRQDPGQGLRLIYYSQIVNDFQKGDIAEGYSVSREKKESFPLTVTSAQKNPTAFYLCASSTGTGNIYEQYFGPGTRLTVT.

The chain has TRBV5-1 and TRBJ2-7; maybe TRBD1 (6 bases). V was clipped by 2 bases and J by 5 bases, with 14 bases between them. Germline CDR1 reads SGHRS; CDR2 reads YFSETQ. The length of the CDR3 is 14 residues. CDR3 region: CASSFRQGHDEQYF. The CDR3, as DNA: TGCGCCAGCAGCTTTAGGCAGGGACATGACGAGCAGTACTTC.